Each of the 5 T cell receptor beta chains below was sequenced from the same sample in a study of T cell changes during pregnancy in multiple sclerosis. The repertoire was sequenced with immunoSEQ multiplex PCR; TCRdb's copy has only in-frame clones and lacks some. The table lists approximately 63,000 clones, roughly 93% of them singletons. This material consisted of CD8+ T cells from peripheral blood mononuclear cells, taken in the third trimester of pregnancy. Receptor source: a female donor with multiple sclerosis, enrolled in a pregnancy study.

V and J are TRBV5-4 and TRBJ1-2; TRBD1 matches 7 bases. V trimming: 3 bases; J trimming: 6 bases; junction bases outside the gene matches: 11. The CDR3 totals 15 residues. Per the germline V gene, CDR1 is SGHNT and CDR2 is YYREEE (reference sequence). In nucleotides, the CDR3 is TGTGCCAGCAGCTGGGTGACGGGACAGTTGGATGGCTACACCTTC. It translates to CASSWVTGQLDGYTF. The entire variable domain, with the rest obtained from reference TRBV5-4 and TRBJ1-2, is as follows: ETGVTQSPTHLIKTRGQQVTLRCSSQSGHNTVSWYQQALGQGPQFIFQYYREEENGRGNFPPRFSGLQFPNYSSELNVNALELDDSALYLCASSWVTGQLDGYTFGSGTRLTVV.

CDR3 coding DNA: TGTGCCAGTAGTATGCCGGGACTAGCGGCTTTCGGGGAGCTGTTTTTT. Translated, it gives CASSMPGLAAFGELFF. The genes are TRBV19 and TRBJ2-2, with 11 bases lining up with TRBD2. Germline values: CDR1 LNHDA, CDR2 SQIVND (reference sequence). The CDR3 is 16 residues long. The trim removed 3 bases at V and 7 bases at J, leaving 7 bases unmatched.

This clone has a single count. The chain's CDR3 is CASSEGQGATEAFF. In DNA form, the CDR3 reads TGTGCCAGCAGTGAAGGACAGGGAGCTACGGAAGCTTTCTTT. This chain uses TRBV6-1 with TRBJ1-1; 7 positions match TRBD1. The CDR3 consists of 14 residues. V was pared by 1 base and J by 8 bases, with 7 bases of the junction left unmatched. The germline CDR1 and CDR2 sequences are MNHNS and SASEGT.

V gene TRBV15 combines with J gene TRBJ1-2, with 8 bases matching TRBD1. The V gene's germline CDR1 is LNHNV and CDR2 YYDKDF (reference sequence). V dropped 5 bases and J dropped 5; count of bases not matched to a gene: 10. This CDR3 spans 15 amino acids. The CDR3 sequence is CATSRSTGDQYGYTF. In DNA form, the CDR3 reads TGTGCCACCAGCCGATCGACAGGGGACCAGTATGGCTACACCTTC.

This chain joins TRBV2 and TRBJ2-2; D not certain. V gave up 7 bases and J gave up 7 bases, with 13 bases separating them. Per the germline V gene, CDR1 is SNHLY and CDR2 is FYNNEI. CDR3 size: 13 residues. CDR3 nucleotides: TGTGCCAGCACGCCCAAAATCGGCGGGGAGCTGTTTTTT. Amino acids: CASTPKIGGELFF.